A single sample gave rise to the 20 T cell receptor beta chains below, sequenced in a study of CD4 T cells in relation to SARS-CoV-2 and coronaviruses. Assay: immunoSEQ multiplex PCR; the TCRdb copy retains only in-frame clones and omits some. The sample has about 68,000 clones; more than 85% are singletons. The unexposed donors gave CD4+ T cells in about 2011-2018, prior to COVID-19. The sample consisted of naive CD4+ T cells from PBMCs. Stated subset: naive CD4+ T cells isolated by negative enrichment. These receptors came from a human donor in good health.

This chain joins TRBV4-2 and TRBJ2-6; possibly TRBD1 for D (5 bases). CDR3 size: 16 residues. The germline V gene has CDR1 LGHNA and CDR2 YNFKEQ. Deletions cut 4 bases from V and 1 base from J, with 11 bases between. Here the CDR3 reads CASSPKPGSGANVLTF. DNA for the CDR3: TGTGCCAGCAGCCCTAAACCAGGGTCTGGGGCCAACGTCCTGACTTTC.

The gene calls are TRBV24-1 and TRBJ2-5; possibly TRBD2 for D (5 bases). Germline lookup yields CDR1 KGHDR and CDR2 SFDVKD. CDR3 length equals 15 residues. Trimming removed 5 bases at V and 1 base at J, with 13 bases between. The CDR3 region is CATSAPSGRQETQYF. In DNA, the CDR3 is TGTGCCACCAGTGCCCCCAGCGGACGCCAAGAGACCCAGTACTTC.

This clone has only one observation. The rearrangement uses TRBV7-9 and TRBJ1-2; D ambiguous. CDR1 SEHNR and CDR2 FQNEAQ come from the germline V gene (reference sequence). V was shortened by 2 bases and J by 8 bases, with 9 bases between the two germline ends. The CDR3 spans 12 residues. The CDR3 sequence: CASSLNQEGYTF. DNA for the CDR3: TGTGCCAGCAGCTTAAACCAGGAGGGCTACACCTTC.

The chain combines TRBV5-4 with TRBJ2-2, with 11 bases matching TRBD2. CDR1 is SGHNT, CDR2 YYREEE, per germline (reference sequence). The length of the CDR3 is 16 residues. Trimming at V came to 5 bases and at J to 0 bases, leaving 3 bases not matched to a gene. CDR3 bases: TGTGCCAGCAGGTCTAGCGGGGGGCCGAACACCGGGGAGCTGTTTTTT. Amino acids: CASRSSGGPNTGELFF. The variable domain in full, with the rest retrieved from reference TRBV5-4 and TRBJ2-2, is ETGVTQSPTHLIKTRGQQVTLRCSSQSGHNTVSWYQQALGQGPQFIFQYYREEENGRGNFPPRFSGLQFPNYSSELNVNALELDDSALYLCASRSSGGPNTGELFFGEGSRLTVL.

This chain uses TRBV7-9 with TRBJ1-2; no definite D call. The CDR3 has 12 amino acids. The V end was cut by 4 bases, the J end by 4 bases, with 7 bases between. Germline V gene lookup returns CDR1 SEHNR and CDR2 FQNEAQ (reference sequence). The CDR3, as DNA: TGTGCCAGCAGCTCCAGTAGCTATGGCTACACCTTC. Translated: CASSSSSYGYTF.

The CDR3 sequence: CASSPRGAPGNEQFF. CDR3 DNA sequence: TGCGCCAGCAGTCCAAGAGGGGCTCCGGGGAATGAGCAGTTCTTC. The chain carries TRBV23-1 and TRBJ2-1; either TRBD1 or TRBD2 may supply D (5 bases each). TRBV23-1 is treated as an ORF (open reading frame) with a function not yet certain. This CDR3 has 15 residues. Trimming pared 4 bases from V and 7 bases from J, leaving 17 bases between.

This chain links TRBV6-5 with TRBJ2-5, with D possibly being TRBD2 (6 bases). Looked up from germline, CDR1 is MNHEY and CDR2 is SVGAGI. Trimming took off 2 bases at V and 4 bases at J, with 14 bases between the two ends. The length of the CDR3 is 15 residues. Written as DNA, the CDR3 is TGTGCCAGCAGTTACCGCCCGGGGGTGGGAGAGACCCAGTACTTC. Translated, it gives CASSYRPGVGETQYF.

This CDR3 reads CASTQVSAETQYF. The CDR3 region has the DNA TGTGCCAGCACCCAAGTGTCTGCAGAGACCCAGTACTTC. V is TRBV7-2 and J is TRBJ2-5; D gene uncertain. V was pared by 7 bases and J by 4 bases, with 13 bases between. The CDR3 length is 13 residues. Germline V gives CDR1 SGHTA, CDR2 FQGNSA. The whole variable domain, filled in from reference TRBV7-2 and TRBJ2-5, reads GAGVSQSPSNKVTEKGKDVELRCDPISGHTALYWYRQSLGQGLEFLIYFQGNSAPDKSGLPSDRFSAERTGGSVSTLTIQRTQQEDSAVYLCASTQVSAETQYFGPGTRLLVL.

The chain couples TRBV18 to TRBJ2-3; 10 positions agree with TRBD1. The germline V gene encodes CDR1 KGHSH and CDR2 LQKENI. The V and J ends lost 4 bases and 2 bases, in that order; junction bases with no gene match: 3. The CDR3 totals 15 residues. Here the CDR3 reads CASSLGQGNTDTQYF. CDR3 sequence (DNA): TGTGCCAGCTCACTGGGACAGGGGAACACAGATACGCAGTATTTT.

CDR3 sequence reads: CASSLRAQRTYNSPLHF. The CDR3 coding sequence is TGTGCCAGCAGTTTACGGGCACAGCGGACCTATAATTCACCCCTCCACTTT. The chain joins TRBV28 to TRBJ1-6; no definite D call. CDR1 and CDR2 from the germline V gene are MDHEN and SYDVKM. With 2 bases removed from V and 2 bases from J, the gap between germline ends came to 13 bases. This CDR3 spans 17 amino acids.

This sequence joins TRBV2 and TRBJ1-1; D is ambiguous. Germline CDR1 reads SNHLY; CDR2 reads FYNNEI. Trimming shortened V by 7 bases and J by 0 bases, and 9 bases separated the two germline ends. The CDR3 runs to 13 residues. This CDR3 reads CASKPDVNTEAFF. DNA of the CDR3: TGTGCCAGCAAGCCAGATGTGAACACTGAAGCTTTCTTT.

This chain uses TRBV7-2 with TRBJ2-7; possible D gene TRBD2, 5 bases. V was shortened by 0 bases and J by 6 bases, with 12 bases between the two germline ends. The CDR3 runs to 14 residues. Germline V gene sequence: CDR1 SGHTA, CDR2 FQGNSA. In DNA form, the CDR3 reads TGTGCCAGCAGCTTAGCGGGAGAGATTGGCGAGCAGTACTTC. This translates into CASSLAGEIGEQYF.

The V call is TRBV5-1, the J call TRBJ2-5; 13 bases are shared with TRBD2. Germline V gene data show CDR1 as SGHRS and CDR2 as YFSETQ. The CDR3 runs 16 residues. The V segment lost 4 bases and the J segment 5 bases; nucleotides outside the gene matches: 8. CDR3 protein: CASSVRTSGGLETQYF. The DNA for the CDR3 is TGCGCCAGCAGCGTCCGGACTAGCGGGGGCCTTGAGACCCAGTACTTC.

The chain couples TRBV7-9 to TRBJ2-1; 15 nucleotides match TRBD2. V lost 1 base to trimming and J lost 4 bases; unmatched junction nucleotides: 5. Germline V CDR1 and CDR2: SEHNR, FQNEAQ (reference sequence). The CDR3 spans 18 residues. As DNA, the CDR3 is TGTGCCAGCAGCTTAGGGACTAGCGGGAGGGCCGGTTACAATGAGCAGTTCTTC. As protein: CASSLGTSGRAGYNEQFF.

V usage is TRBV7-8 and J usage is TRBJ2-1; a weak D match, TRBD1 (6 bases). V was trimmed by 1 base and J by 1 base, leaving 8 bases between them. Germline CDR1 is SGHVS and CDR2 is FQNEAQ. The CDR3 loop spans 15 amino acids. CDR3 coding DNA: TGTGCCAGCAGCTTAGACAGGGTGTCCTACAATGAGCAGTTCTTC. Its translation: CASSLDRVSYNEQFF. The variable domain in full, with the rest retrieved from reference TRBV7-8 and TRBJ2-1, is GAGVSQSPRYKVAKRGQDVALRCDPISGHVSLFWYQQALGQGPEFLTYFQNEAQLDKSGLPSDRFFAERPEGSVSTLKIQRTQQEDSAVYLCASSLDRVSYNEQFFGPGTRLTVL.

The gene calls are TRBV24-1 and TRBJ2-1, with D possibly TRBD2 on 6 matching bases. Looked up from germline, CDR1 is KGHDR and CDR2 is SFDVKD. The CDR3 runs to 13 residues. Trimming shortened V by 4 bases and J by 9 bases, and 12 bases separated the two germline ends. The chain's CDR3 is CATSDPGTSEQFF. The CDR3 region has the DNA TGTGCCACCAGTGACCCGGGGACTTCTGAGCAGTTCTTC.

This rearrangement joins TRBV16 to TRBJ1-2; perhaps TRBD1 as D (5 bases). The germline V and J ends were trimmed by 6 bases and 0 bases, with 11 bases remaining between them. CDR3 length equals 14 residues. Per the germline V gene, CDR1 is KGHSY and CDR2 is FQNENV. Written as DNA, the CDR3 is TGTGCCAGCAGTTTCCGGGACGCTAACTATGGCTACACCTTC. This encodes CASSFRDANYGYTF.

This rearrangement joins TRBV5-1 to TRBJ1-2, with TRBD1 matching over 8 bases. Germline trimming cut 0 bases from V and 3 bases from J; bases unmatched to any gene: 1. The CDR3 covers 14 residues. In germline, CDR1 is SGHRS, CDR2 YFSETQ. Here the CDR3 reads CASSLDRGDYGYTF. CDR3 nucleotides: TGCGCCAGCAGCTTGGACAGGGGGGACTATGGCTACACCTTC.

The J gene is TRBJ2-5, the V gene TRBV7-2; D is undetermined. The germline V gene encodes CDR1 SGHTA and CDR2 FQGNSA. There are 11 residues in the CDR3. The V and J ends lost 4 bases and 5 bases respectively, with 5 bases between them. CDR3 bases: TGTGCCAGCAGCTCCGCGGAGACCCAGTACTTC. Its translation is CASSSAETQYF.

The V call is TRBV5-5, the J call TRBJ1-1; 7 nucleotides line up with TRBD1. This CDR3 comprises 14 residues. Trimming took 4 bases from V and 12 from J; bases not matched to a gene: 15. Looked up from germline, CDR1 is SGHKS and CDR2 is YYEKEE (reference sequence). CDR3 in amino acids: CASSPDGGQRTSFF. As DNA, the CDR3 is TGTGCCAGCAGCCCGGATGGGGGACAGAGGACGTCTTTCTTT.